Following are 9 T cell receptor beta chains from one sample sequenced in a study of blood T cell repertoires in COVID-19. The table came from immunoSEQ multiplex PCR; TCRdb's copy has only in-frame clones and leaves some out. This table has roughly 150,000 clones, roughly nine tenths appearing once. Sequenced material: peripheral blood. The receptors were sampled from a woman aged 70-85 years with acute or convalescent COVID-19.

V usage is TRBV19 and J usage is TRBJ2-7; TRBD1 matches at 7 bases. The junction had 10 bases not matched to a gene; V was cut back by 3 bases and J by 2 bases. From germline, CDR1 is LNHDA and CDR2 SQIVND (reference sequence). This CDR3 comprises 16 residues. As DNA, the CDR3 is TGTGCCAGTAGTATTCTACCAGGGACAGTTCCCTACGAGCAGTACTTC. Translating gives CASSILPGTVPYEQYF.

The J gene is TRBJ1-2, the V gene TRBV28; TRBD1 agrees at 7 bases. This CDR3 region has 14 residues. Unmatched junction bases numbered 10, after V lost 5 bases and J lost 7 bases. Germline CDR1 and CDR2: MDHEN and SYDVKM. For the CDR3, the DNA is TGTGCCAGCAGTCCCCCCTCCAGGGGGGCTGGCTACACCTTC. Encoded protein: CASSPPSRGAGYTF.

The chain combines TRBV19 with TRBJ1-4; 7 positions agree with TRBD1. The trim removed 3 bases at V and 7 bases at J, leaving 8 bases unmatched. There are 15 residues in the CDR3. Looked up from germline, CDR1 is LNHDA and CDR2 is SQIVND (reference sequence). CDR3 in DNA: TGTGCCAGTAGTATTCGTCGACAGGGAGGTGAAAAACTGTTTTTT. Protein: CASSIRRQGGEKLFF.

The CDR3 spells CASSVAGLDEKLFF. Here the CDR3 DNA reads TGTGCCAGCAGTGTGGCGGGATTGGATGAAAAACTGTTTTTT. V usage is TRBV25-1 and J usage is TRBJ1-4; no firm D call. CDR1 and CDR2 (germline): MGHDK, SYGVNS. CDR3 length: 14 amino acids. V was cut by 4 bases and J by 6 bases, with 12 bases left in between.

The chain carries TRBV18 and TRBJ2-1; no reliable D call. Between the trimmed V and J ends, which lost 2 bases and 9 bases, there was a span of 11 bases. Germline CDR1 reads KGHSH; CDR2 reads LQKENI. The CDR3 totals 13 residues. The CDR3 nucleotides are TGTGCCAGCTCACCATGCTCCACATGTGAGCAGTTCTTC. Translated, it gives CASSPCSTCEQFF.

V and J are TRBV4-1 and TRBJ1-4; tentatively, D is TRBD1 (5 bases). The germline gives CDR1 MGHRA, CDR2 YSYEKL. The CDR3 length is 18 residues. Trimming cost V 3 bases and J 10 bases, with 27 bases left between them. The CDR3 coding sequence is TGCGCCAGCAGCCACCCCCAACGGGGGGGGACCCTGGACGTAAAACTGTTTTTT. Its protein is CASSHPQRGGTLDVKLFF.

For the CDR3, the DNA is TGTGCCAGCCAATCACAGGGGGCAGGTGAAGCTTTCTTT. It codes for CASQSQGAGEAFF. The J gene is TRBJ1-1, the V gene TRBV12-3 or TRBV12-4; 9 bases fit TRBD1. The CDR3 contains 13 residues. V lost 8 bases, J lost 7 bases, and 8 bases stayed unmatched.

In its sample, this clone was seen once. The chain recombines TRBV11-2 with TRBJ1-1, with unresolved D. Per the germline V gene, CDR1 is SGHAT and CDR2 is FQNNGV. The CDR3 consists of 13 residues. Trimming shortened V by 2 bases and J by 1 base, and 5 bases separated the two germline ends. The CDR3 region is CASSLMRNTEAFF. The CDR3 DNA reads TGTGCCAGCAGCTTAATGAGGAACACTGAAGCTTTCTTT.

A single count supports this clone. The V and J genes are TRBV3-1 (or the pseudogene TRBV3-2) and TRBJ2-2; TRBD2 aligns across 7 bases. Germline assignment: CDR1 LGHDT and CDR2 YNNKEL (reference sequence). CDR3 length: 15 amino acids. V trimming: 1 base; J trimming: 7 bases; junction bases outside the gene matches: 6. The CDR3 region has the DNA TGTGCCAGCAGCCAAGGCTCGGGGAGGGGCGGGGAGCTGTTTTTT. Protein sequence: CASSQGSGRGGELFF.